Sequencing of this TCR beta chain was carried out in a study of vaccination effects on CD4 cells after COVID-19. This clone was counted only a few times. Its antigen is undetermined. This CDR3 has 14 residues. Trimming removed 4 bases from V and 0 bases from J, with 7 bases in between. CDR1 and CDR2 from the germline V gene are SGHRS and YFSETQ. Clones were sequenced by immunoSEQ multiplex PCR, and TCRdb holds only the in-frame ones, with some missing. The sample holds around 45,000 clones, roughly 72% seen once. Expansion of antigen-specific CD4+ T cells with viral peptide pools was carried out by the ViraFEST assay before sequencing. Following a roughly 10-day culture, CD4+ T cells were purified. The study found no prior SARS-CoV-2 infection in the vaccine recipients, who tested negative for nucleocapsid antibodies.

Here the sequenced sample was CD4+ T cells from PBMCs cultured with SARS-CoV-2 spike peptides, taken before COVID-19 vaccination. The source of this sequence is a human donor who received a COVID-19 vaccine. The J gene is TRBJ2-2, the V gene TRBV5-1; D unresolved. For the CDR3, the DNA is TGCGCCAGCAGCGCCCTCGCGAACACCGGGGAGCTGTTTTTT. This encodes CASSALANTGELFF.